The clone carrying this T cell receptor (beta chain) was seen many times. Its antigen is currently unknown. This record belongs to a study of T cell repertoires in cytomegalovirus infection. One entry per CDR3 protein results from TCRdb running MiXCR on the reads. The table has some 920,000 distinct CDR3 sequences, roughly 31% seen once. The CDR3 covers 16 residues. Germline V CDR1 and CDR2: SGHVS, FNYEAQ. Trimming cost V 4 bases and J 4 bases, with 18 bases left between them. Broader study findings: The ex vivo response was dominated by HLA-C-restricted CMV-specific TCR beta clonotypes.

The source material was cultured CD8+ T cells from PBMCs, sampled from culture after CMV antigen stimulation. The origin of this receptor is a human donor in good health (CMV status not recorded). Some clones in this sample may be carry-over from other donors' samples. V and J are TRBV7-6 and TRBJ2-3, with a possible D match to TRBD1 (6 bases). CDR3 in amino acids: CASSSRNQDSSDTQYF. In DNA form, the CDR3 reads TGTGCCAGCAGCTCACGAAACCAGGACAGTTCAGATACGCAGTATTTT.